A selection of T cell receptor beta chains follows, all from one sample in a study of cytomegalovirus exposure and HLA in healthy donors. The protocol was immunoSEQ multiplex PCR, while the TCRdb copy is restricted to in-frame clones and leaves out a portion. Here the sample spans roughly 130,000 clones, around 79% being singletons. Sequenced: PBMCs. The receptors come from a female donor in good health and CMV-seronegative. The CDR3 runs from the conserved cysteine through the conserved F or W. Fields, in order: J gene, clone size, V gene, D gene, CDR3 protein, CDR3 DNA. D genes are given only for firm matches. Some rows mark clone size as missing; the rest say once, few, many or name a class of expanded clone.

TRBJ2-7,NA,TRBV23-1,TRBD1,CASSQCGLGQGCEQYF,TGCGCCAGCAGTCAATGCGGTCTTGGACAGGGGTGCGAGCAGTACTTC
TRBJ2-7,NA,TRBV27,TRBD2,CASSFGGGGSYEQYF,TGTGCCAGCAGTTTCGGCGGGGGAGGATCCTACGAGCAGTACTTC
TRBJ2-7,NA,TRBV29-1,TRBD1,CSVRTGASYEQYF,TGCAGCGTCCGGACAGGGGCATCCTACGAGCAGTACTTC
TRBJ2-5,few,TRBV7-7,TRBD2,CASSLDAGGSETQYF,TGTGCTAGCAGCTTAGACGCGGGGGGGTCGGAGACCCAGTACTTC
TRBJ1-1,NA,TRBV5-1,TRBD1,CASSLGQGLEAFF,TGCGCCAGCAGCTTGGGACAGGGACTGGAAGCTTTCTTT
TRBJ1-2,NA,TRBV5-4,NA,CASSARRADGDYTF,TGTGCCAGCAGCGCTCGCCGGGCCGACGGGGATTACACCTTC
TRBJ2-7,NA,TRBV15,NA,CATSRGGQVDEQYF,TGTGCCACCAGCAGAGGGGGGCAGGTGGACGAGCAGTACTTC
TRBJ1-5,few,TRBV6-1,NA,CASSGTRTQPQHF,TGTGCCAGCAGTGGAACAAGAACTCAGCCCCAGCATTTT
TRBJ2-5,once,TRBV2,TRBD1,CASSETGWEETQYF,TGTGCCAGCAGTGAGACAGGGTGGGAAGAGACCCAGTACTTC
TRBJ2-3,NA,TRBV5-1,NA,CASSLGAASLIDTQYF,TGCGCCAGCAGCTTGGGGGCCGCCAGCCTAATAGATACGCAGTATTTT
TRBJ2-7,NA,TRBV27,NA,CASSLDGGVTYEQYF,TGTGCCAGCAGTTTAGACGGAGGAGTGACCTACGAGCAGTACTTC
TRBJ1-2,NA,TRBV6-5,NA,CASSYSSIRQGYTF,TGTGCCAGCAGTTACTCGTCCATTCGACAGGGCTACACCTTC
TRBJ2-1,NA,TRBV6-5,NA,CASSYNGGKYNEQFF,TGTGCCAGCAGTTACAATGGGGGCAAGTACAATGAGCAGTTCTTC
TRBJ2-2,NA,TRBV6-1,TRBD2,CASASIAGGTGELFF,TGTGCCAGCGCGTCTATAGCGGGAGGAACCGGGGAGCTGTTTTTT
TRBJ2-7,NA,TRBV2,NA,CASSEEQTILYEQYF,TGTGCCAGCAGTGAAGAACAGACTATCCTCTACGAGCAGTACTTC
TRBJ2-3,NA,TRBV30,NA,CASKPTRGTDTQYF,TGTGCCTCGAAACCGACTAGGGGCACAGATACGCAGTATTTT
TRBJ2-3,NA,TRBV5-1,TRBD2,CASSLAGAGTDTQYF,TGCGCCAGCTCCTTAGCGGGAGCAGGAACAGATACGCAGTATTTT
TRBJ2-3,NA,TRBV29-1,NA,CSLKRSTDTQYF,TGCAGCCTCAAGAGGTCCACAGATACGCAGTATTTT
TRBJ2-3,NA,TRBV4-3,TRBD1,CASSQDPGTGHSTDTQYF,TGCGCCAGCAGCCAAGATCCTGGGACAGGTCATAGCACAGATACGCAGTATTTT
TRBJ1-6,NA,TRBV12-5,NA,CASGLVLRSYNSPLHF,TGTGCTAGTGGTTTGGTACTTCGATCGTATAATTCACCCCTCCACTTT
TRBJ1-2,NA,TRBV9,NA,CASSTPTGQGVSYGYTF,TGTGCCAGCAGCACACCGACAGGCCAGGGCGTCTCCTATGGCTACACCTTC
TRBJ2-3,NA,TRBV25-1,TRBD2,CASSEYKGLGADTQYF,TGTGCCAGCAGTGAATATAAGGGACTAGGGGCGGATACGCAGTATTTT
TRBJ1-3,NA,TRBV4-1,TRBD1,CASSHGQGIGNTIYF,TGCGCCAGCAGCCATGGACAGGGGATCGGAAACACCATATATTTT
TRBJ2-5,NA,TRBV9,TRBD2,CASSDRTSGGGETQYF,TGTGCCAGCAGCGATCGGACTAGCGGGGGAGGTGAGACCCAGTACTTC
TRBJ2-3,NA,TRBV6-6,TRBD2,CASSPSGRRTDTQYF,TGTGCCAGCAGTCCTAGCGGGAGGAGGACAGATACGCAGTATTTT
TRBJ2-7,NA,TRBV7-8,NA,CASSLEEGAYEQYF,TGTGCCAGCAGCTTAGAAGAGGGGGCCTACGAGCAGTACTTC
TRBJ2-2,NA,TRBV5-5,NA,CASSLLRALNTGELFF,TGTGCCAGCAGCTTGCTCAGGGCCCTGAACACCGGGGAGCTGTTTTTT
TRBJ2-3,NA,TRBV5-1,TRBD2,CASSLEPSGSTDTQYF,TGCGCCAGCAGCTTGGAACCTAGCGGGAGTACAGATACGCAGTATTTT
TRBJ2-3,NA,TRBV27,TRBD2,CASSLLAGAVTDTQYF,TGTGCCAGCAGTCTTCTAGCGGGGGCGGTCACAGATACGCAGTATTTT
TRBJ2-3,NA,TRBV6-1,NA,CASTLELGPTDTQYF,TGTGCCAGCACCCTAGAGCTAGGCCCCACAGATACGCAGTATTTT
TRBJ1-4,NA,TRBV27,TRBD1,CASSRTGAPATNEKLFF,TGTGCCAGCAGCCGCACAGGGGCCCCTGCAACTAATGAAAAACTGTTTTTT
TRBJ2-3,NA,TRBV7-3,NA,CASNLGGPTDTQYF,TGTGCCAGCAACCTCGGGGGGCCGACAGATACGCAGTATTTT
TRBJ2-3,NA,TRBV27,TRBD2,CASNSPGLSTDTQYF,TGTGCCAGCAATTCCCCGGGACTAAGCACAGATACGCAGTATTTT
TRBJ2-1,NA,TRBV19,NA,CASIPRGTSNEQFF,TGTGCCAGTATCCCCCGGGGGACCTCCAATGAGCAGTTCTTC
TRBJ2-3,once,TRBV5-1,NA,CASSGLGRGTDTQYF,TGCGCCAGCAGCGGACTCGGGCGGGGCACAGATACGCAGTATTTT
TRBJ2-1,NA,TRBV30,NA,CASHRGNEQFF,TGTGCCTCCCACCGCGGGAATGAGCAGTTCTTC
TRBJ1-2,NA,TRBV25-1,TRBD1,CASTDRGRDGYTF,TGTGCCAGCACAGACAGGGGGCGGGATGGCTACACCTTC
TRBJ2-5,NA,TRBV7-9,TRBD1,CASSPRRGTETQYF,TGTGCCAGCAGTCCGCGCAGGGGGACGGAGACCCAGTACTTC
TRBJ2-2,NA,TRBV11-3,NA,CASSSGNRATGELFF,TGTGCCAGCAGCTCGGGGAATAGAGCCACCGGGGAGCTGTTTTTT
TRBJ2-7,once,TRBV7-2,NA,CASSLVPQRGEQYF,TGTGCCAGCAGCTTAGTCCCTCAAAGAGGGGAGCAGTACTTC
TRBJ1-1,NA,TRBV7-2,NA,CASSLVGRGMAEAFF,TGTGCCAGCAGCTTAGTTGGACGGGGAATGGCTGAAGCTTTCTTT
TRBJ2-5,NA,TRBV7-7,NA,CASSLSSGTGRETQYF,TGTGCTAGCAGCTTGTCTAGCGGGACAGGTAGAGAGACCCAGTACTTC
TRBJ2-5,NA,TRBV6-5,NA,CASRTNRDNKETQYF,TGTGCCAGCAGGACAAACCGGGACAACAAAGAGACCCAGTACTTC
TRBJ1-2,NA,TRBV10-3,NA,CAISESRGGGYGYTF,TGTGCCATCAGTGAGTCTCGTGGGGGAGGCTATGGCTACACCTTC
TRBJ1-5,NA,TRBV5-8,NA,CASSTGLRNQPQHF,TGTGCCAGCAGCACCGGACTCAGGAATCAGCCCCAGCATTTT
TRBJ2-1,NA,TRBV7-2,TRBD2,CASSLTSGTGSEQFF,TGTGCCAGCAGCTTAACTAGCGGGACGGGGAGTGAGCAGTTCTTC